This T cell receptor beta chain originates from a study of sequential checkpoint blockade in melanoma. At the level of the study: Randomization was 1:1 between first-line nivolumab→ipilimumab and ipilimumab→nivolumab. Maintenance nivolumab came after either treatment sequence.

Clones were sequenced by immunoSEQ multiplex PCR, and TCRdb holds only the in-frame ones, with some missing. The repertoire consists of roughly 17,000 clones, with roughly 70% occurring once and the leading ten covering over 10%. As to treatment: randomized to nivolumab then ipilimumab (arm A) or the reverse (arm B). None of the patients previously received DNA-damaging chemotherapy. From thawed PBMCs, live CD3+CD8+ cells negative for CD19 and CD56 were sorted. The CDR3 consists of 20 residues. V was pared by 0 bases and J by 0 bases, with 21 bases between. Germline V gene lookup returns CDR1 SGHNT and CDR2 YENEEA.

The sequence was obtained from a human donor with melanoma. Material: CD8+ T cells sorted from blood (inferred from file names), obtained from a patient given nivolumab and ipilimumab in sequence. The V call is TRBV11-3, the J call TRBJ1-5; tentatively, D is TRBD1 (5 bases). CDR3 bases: TGTGCCAGCAGCTTAGACCTTTCCCTCGCGGGGCTTAATAGCAATCAGCCCCAGCATTTT. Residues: CASSLDLSLAGLNSNQPQHF. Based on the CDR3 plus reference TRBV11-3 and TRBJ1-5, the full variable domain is EAGVVQSPRYKIIEKKQPVAFWCNPISGHNTLYWYLQNLGQGPELLIRYENEEAVDDSQLPKDRFSAERLKGVDSTLKIQPAELGDSAVYLCASSLDLSLAGLNSNQPQHFGDGTRLSIL.